The rows below give T cell receptor beta chains drawn from one sample of a study of metastatic and nonmetastatic thyroid tumors. TCRdb re-called the PCR reads with MiXCR. The sample lists 15,000 to 20,000 clones; about a quarter were seen once. Sequenced input: tumor tissue. The receptor set was obtained from a female donor with papillary thyroid cancer or a benign thyroid nodule (not recorded which). Some clones in this sample may be carry-over from other donors' samples. CDR3s leave out the opening cysteine and the closing phenylalanine or tryptophan. The order of the fields is D gene, V gene, CDR3 protein. The D gene is left open where the match is weak.

d_call: NA; v_call: TRBV7-3; cdr3_aa: ASSLGGFGSPLH
d_call: NA; v_call: TRBV3-1; cdr3_aa: ASSQDRTFGDTQY
d_call: TRBD2; v_call: TRBV6-2/TRBV6-3; cdr3_aa: ASRGLAAGELF
d_call: NA; v_call: TRBV20-1; cdr3_aa: SAREGLWVNTEAF
d_call: TRBD1; v_call: TRBV30; cdr3_aa: AGRDRMNTEAF
d_call: NA; v_call: TRBV6-1; cdr3_aa: ASSEDRKGRNYEQY
d_call: TRBD1; v_call: TRBV7-8; cdr3_aa: ASSLTGGSYNEQF
d_call: TRBD1; v_call: TRBV6-1; cdr3_aa: ASSGQGANQPQH
d_call: NA; v_call: TRBV7-9; cdr3_aa: ASSTWEMGTDTQY
d_call: NA; v_call: TRBV7-3; cdr3_aa: ASSLFQGSYNEQF
d_call: NA; v_call: TRBV7-3; cdr3_aa: ASSLVGRFADTQY
d_call: TRBD1; v_call: TRBV10-1; cdr3_aa: ASSGIRGSGANVLT
d_call: TRBD1; v_call: TRBV6-1; cdr3_aa: AKTVGQPNEKLF
d_call: TRBD1; v_call: TRBV18; cdr3_aa: ASSRTGGRSYNEQF
d_call: NA; v_call: TRBV10-3; cdr3_aa: AIPGHTYEHY
d_call: NA; v_call: TRBV6-1; cdr3_aa: ASSEAPDRSIGYGYT
d_call: NA; v_call: TRBV20-1; cdr3_aa: SASPTAADTQY
d_call: NA; v_call: TRBV24-1; cdr3_aa: ATSSSGESTDTQY
d_call: NA; v_call: TRBV10-1; cdr3_aa: ASSPSGSGYNEQF
d_call: NA; v_call: TRBV28; cdr3_aa: ASSLPKHSEIETHY
d_call: NA; v_call: TRBV20-1; cdr3_aa: SARLTSRRASYEQY
d_call: NA; v_call: TRBV6-1; cdr3_aa: ASSGGIGGGTGELL
d_call: NA; v_call: TRBV3-1; cdr3_aa: ASSQTVASGTDTQY
d_call: NA; v_call: TRBV9; cdr3_aa: ASSRSTGELF
d_call: NA; v_call: TRBV6-1; cdr3_aa: AIGEGETQY
d_call: NA; v_call: TRBV6-1; cdr3_aa: ASSVGYFEAF
d_call: NA; v_call: TRBV28; cdr3_aa: ASSFSYRNNQPQH
d_call: TRBD2; v_call: TRBV19; cdr3_aa: ASKLAGVGYNEQF
d_call: NA; v_call: TRBV2; cdr3_aa: ASKGRNTGELF
d_call: TRBD2; v_call: TRBV20-1; cdr3_aa: SASQLAGVFRPDTQY
d_call: NA; v_call: TRBV6-1; cdr3_aa: ASSEGAGTSLNTEAF
d_call: NA; v_call: TRBV6-1; cdr3_aa: ASRGASVDSGNTIY
d_call: NA; v_call: TRBV19; cdr3_aa: ATKLLELGEAF
d_call: NA; v_call: TRBV11-2; cdr3_aa: ASSLRDEEYQETQY
d_call: TRBD1; v_call: TRBV2; cdr3_aa: ASSVQGVGYEQY
d_call: NA; v_call: TRBV20-1; cdr3_aa: SARDLGGWGYEQY
d_call: NA; v_call: TRBV2; cdr3_aa: ASSTGGTGQPSYEQY
d_call: NA; v_call: TRBV12-3/TRBV12-4; cdr3_aa: ASSLVISPGHEANTGELF
d_call: TRBD2; v_call: TRBV20-1; cdr3_aa: SAPGLAGGPYNEQF
d_call: TRBD2; v_call: TRBV6-2/TRBV6-3; cdr3_aa: ASSKTSGSTDTQY
d_call: NA; v_call: TRBV27; cdr3_aa: ASSLFPGRESPLH
d_call: NA; v_call: TRBV20-1; cdr3_aa: SPLGEKQF
d_call: NA; v_call: TRBV7-9; cdr3_aa: ASSARDLDYGYT
d_call: TRBD2; v_call: TRBV13; cdr3_aa: ASRASGNQETQY
d_call: TRBD1; v_call: TRBV7-6; cdr3_aa: ASSSGTGVDSPLH
d_call: NA; v_call: TRBV20-1; cdr3_aa: SARDLYDSVQYGYT
d_call: TRBD2; v_call: TRBV20-1; cdr3_aa: SARGGTSGRTDQDTQY
d_call: TRBD1; v_call: TRBV7-3; cdr3_aa: ASSLRDRPNEKLF
d_call: TRBD2; v_call: TRBV20-1; cdr3_aa: SAREVLAGGPGETQY
d_call: NA; v_call: TRBV9; cdr3_aa: ASSVGQDSYNEQF
d_call: NA; v_call: TRBV6-1; cdr3_aa: ASSEAENTEAF
d_call: NA; v_call: TRBV7-3; cdr3_aa: ASSLIPGRNTEAF
d_call: TRBD1; v_call: TRBV11-2; cdr3_aa: ASRRGGDREKLF